This T cell receptor (beta chain) derives from a study of cytomegalovirus exposure and HLA in healthy donors. Study details: Unique TCR beta sequences numbering about 100 million came from some 200 million T cells in an earlier analysis.

V gave up 6 bases and J gave up 2 bases, with 15 bases separating them. The germline gives CDR1 SEHNR, CDR2 FQNEAQ (reference sequence). The CDR3 is 15 amino acids. The PCR used 60 Vbeta and 13 Jbeta primers. Authors' methods: Later analysis identified approximately 88 million unique TCR beta chains, approximately 10 million shared. The repertoire was sequenced with immunoSEQ multiplex PCR; TCRdb's copy has only in-frame clones and lacks some. The V and J calls and clone size come from that table; D and trimming were worked out from the DNA. The sample includes about 170,000 clones, 62% of them seen just once.

Sequencing input: PBMCs. The rearrangement links TRBV7-9 to TRBJ2-3; D unresolved. The TCR sequence derives from a middle-aged man in good health and CMV-seronegative. In nucleotides, the CDR3 is TGTGCCAGCAGTCGTCTTCAAATAGACACAGATACGCAGTATTTT. It encodes CASSRLQIDTDTQYF.